This T cell receptor beta chain was retrieved from a study of blood T cell repertoires in COVID-19. Turning to the study itself: PBMCs, B-cell-depleted T cells, or T cells provided the cDNA or gDNA that made up the material.

Sequencing was performed with immunoSEQ multiplex PCR; in TCRdb, only in-frame clones are kept and a portion is missing. This table holds about 310,000 clones, 87% found once. Before being deemed recovered, Cohort 3 donors had two negative PCRs, clearance, or symptom resolution. Germline V lookup: CDR1 MGHDK, CDR2 SYGVNS. CDR3 length: 13 residues. The ends were cut back, 9 bases at V and 5 bases at J, with 16 bases in the middle. Specimen: PBMCs or T cells enriched from blood (not recorded which). V and J are TRBV25-1 and TRBJ2-5; D is possibly TRBD2 (7 bases). The sequence derives from a woman aged 18-30 years who had recovered from COVID-19. DNA for the CDR3: TGTGCCAGTACGGGGGGCATCCGGGAGACCCAGTACTTC. Translating it yields CASTGGIRETQYF.